This T cell receptor (beta chain) was captured by sequencing in a study of shared clonotypes between healthy human individuals. How the authors handled the data: Quality scores were absent from the junction-only immunoSEQ sequences, so filtering differed. Assay used: immunoSEQ multiplex PCR; TCRdb lists only in-frame clones, some missing. Clone size and V and J calls were adopted from that table, with D and trimming inferred from the DNA. The table records about 600,000 clones, roughly four fifths of them present only once. The receptor was derived from a woman aged 40 to 55 in good health. Some clones in this sample may be carry-over from other donors' samples. The sample was PBMCs.

The CDR3 loop is CASRGGHTQYF. As DNA, the CDR3 is TGTGCCAGCAGAGGGGGGCATACGCAGTATTTT. This chain connects TRBV27 to TRBJ2-3; D might be TRBD1 or TRBD2, each matching 6 bases. V was clipped by 6 bases and J by 7 bases, with 8 bases between them. CDR1 and CDR2 (germline): MNHEY, SMNVEV (reference sequence). This CDR3 is 11 amino acids long.